The 14 T cell receptor beta chains below come from one sample, sequenced in a study of T cell clonality in common variable immunodeficiency. Generated by immunoSEQ multiplex PCR, the TCRdb table keeps only in-frame clones and is missing some. This sample has about 60,000 clones, each found more than once. The sample comprised peripheral blood mononuclear cells. These receptors were obtained from a person between 18 and 75 years old in good health.

This clone has a count of ten or more. The read halts 3 residues ahead of the CDR3 end, with the missing end drawn from the germline J gene. This chain joins TRBV7-6 and TRBJ1-1; tentative D call: TRBD1 (6 bases). The CDR3 loop spans 14 amino acids. V gave up 5 bases and J gave up 1 base, with 11 bases separating them. Germline CDR1 reads SGHVS; CDR2 reads FNYEAQ. CDR3 DNA, as far as it was read: TGTGCCAGCAGCGCCACGACAGGGAACACTGAA. Amino acids: CASSATTGNTE. The CDR3 as a whole reads CASSATTGNTEAFF. Combining the CDR3 with reference TRBV7-6 and TRBJ1-1 gives the whole variable domain GAGVSQSPRYKVTKRGQDVALRCDPISGHVSLYWYRQALGQGPEFLTYFNYEAQQDKSGLPNDRFSAERPEGSISTLTIQRTEQRDSAMYRCASSATTGNTEAFFGQGTRLTVV.

This clone was found many times. The DNA ends 3 residues before the CDR3 does, and the rest of the CDR3 is filled in from the germline J gene. V gene TRBV6-2 or TRBV6-3 combines with J gene TRBJ2-3; D possibly corresponds to TRBD2 (5 bases). This CDR3 comprises 13 residues. The germline CDR1 and CDR2 sequences are MNHEY and SVGEGT. Trimming removed 0 bases from V and 5 bases from J, with 6 bases in between. The CDR3 DNA, read in part, is TGTGCCAGCAGTTACTCGGCGGGAGATACG. Amino acid sequence: CASSYSAGDT. The complete CDR3 sequence is CASSYSAGDTQYF.

In its sample, this clone was seen many times. The observed sequence ends 3 residues before the CDR3 terminus, with the missing tail filled in from the germline J gene. This chain connects TRBV28 to TRBJ2-5, with 15 bases matching TRBD2. Trimming removed 2 bases from V and 7 bases from J; junction bases left unmatched: 8. The CDR3 extends over 17 amino acids. Per germline, CDR1 MDHEN and CDR2 SYDVKM. The part of the CDR3 DNA that was read is TGTGCCAGCAGTTTACGGACTAGCGGGAGGGTCACCGGGACC. Translating it yields CASSLRTSGRVTGT. The full CDR3 sequence reads CASSLRTSGRVTGTQYF.

This clone was observed at least ten times. The read stops 3 residues short of the end of the CDR3; the missing end is completed from the germline J gene. V and J are TRBV7-8 and TRBJ1-3; possible D gene TRBD1, 6 bases. Trimming removed 5 bases at V and 2 bases at J, with 10 bases between. Germline CDR1 SGHVS, CDR2 FQNEAQ. This CDR3 contains 14 residues. CDR3 DNA (partial): TGTGCCAGCAGCCACAGGGCGCCTGGAAACACC. Protein product: CASSHRAPGNT. The whole CDR3 sequence reads CASSHRAPGNTIYF. Based on the CDR3 plus reference TRBV7-8 and TRBJ1-3, the full variable domain is GAGVSQSPRYKVAKRGQDVALRCDPISGHVSLFWYQQALGQGPEFLTYFQNEAQLDKSGLPSDRFFAERPEGSVSTLKIQRTQQEDSAVYLCASSHRAPGNTIYFGEGSWLTVV.

This clone was recorded many times. The read halts 3 residues ahead of the CDR3 end, with the missing end drawn from the germline J gene. The chain joins TRBV20-1 to TRBJ1-1, with 7 bases aligning to TRBD1. The CDR3 sequence is 14 residues long. V lost 6 bases, J lost 0 bases, and 7 bases stayed unmatched. Germline-derived CDR1 and CDR2 are DFQATT and SNEGSKA (reference sequence). CDR3 residues: CSANRGPMNTEAFF. CDR3 bases read: TGCAGTGCCAACAGGGGACCCATGAACACTGAA.

In this sample, this clone turned up many times. Sequencing ends 3 residues short of the CDR3 end; the germline J gene provides the rest. The chain carries TRBV2 and TRBJ1-1; 8 positions match TRBD1. The germline gives CDR1 SNHLY, CDR2 FYNNEI. With V trimmed by 7 bases and J by 6 bases, 7 bases remained unmatched. The CDR3 extends over 13 amino acids. The CDR3 is CASILDRVSEAFF. CDR3 DNA, as far as it was read: TGTGCCAGCATTCTGGACAGGGTCTCTGAA.

This clone was detected many times. The missing CDR3 end, 3 residues past where the read stops, is filled in from the germline J gene. The V and J genes are TRBV13 and TRBJ2-3; TRBD2 agrees at 8 bases. The CDR3 runs to 15 residues. The V segment lost 2 bases and the J segment 2 bases; nucleotides outside the gene matches: 3. CDR1 and CDR2 (germline): PRHDT, FYEKMQ (reference sequence). The part of the CDR3 DNA that was read is TGTGCCAGCAGCTTACAACTAGCGGTCACAGATACG. Protein: CASSLQLAVTDT. The CDR3, in full, reads CASSLQLAVTDTQYF. Full variable domain (outside the CDR3, taken from reference TRBV13 and TRBJ2-3): AAGVIQSPRHLIKEKRETATLKCYPIPRHDTVYWYQQGPGQDPQFLISFYEKMQSDKGSIPDRFSAQQFSDYHSELNMSSLELGDSALYFCASSLQLAVTDTQYFGPGTRLTVL.

In its sample, this clone was seen many times. The read ends 3 residues shy of where the CDR3 ends; the end is completed using the germline J gene. The chain joins TRBV12-3 or TRBV12-4 to TRBJ2-1, with D maybe TRBD2 (5 bases). The V end lost 5 bases, the J end lost 8 bases, and 13 bases lay between the germline ends. The CDR3 runs 13 residues. The sequenced CDR3 bases are TGTGCCAGCAGTACTAGGGTTAGAGATGAG. It yields the protein CASSTRVRDE. The full-length CDR3 reads as CASSTRVRDEQFF.

This clone was counted at least ten times. Read coverage stops 3 residues before the CDR3 terminus; the germline J gene supplies the remainder. The chain employs TRBV20-1 and TRBJ2-5; TRBD2 matches 11 bases. The V gene's germline CDR1 is DFQATT and CDR2 SNEGSKA (reference sequence). CDR3 length: 16 amino acids. The J segment lost 5 bases and the V segment lost 4 bases, leaving 12 bases of the junction unmatched. The chain's CDR3 is CSATNSGRAAGETQYF. CDR3 DNA, as far as it was read: TGCAGTGCTACCAATAGCGGGAGGGCCGCGGGGGAGACC.

There are many counts of this clone. The read ends 3 residues shy of where the CDR3 ends; the end is completed using the germline J gene. This sequence joins TRBV9 and TRBJ2-5, with 7 bases lining up with TRBD1. The germline V gene encodes CDR1 SGDLS and CDR2 YYNGEE. Unmatched junction bases numbered 7, after V lost 3 bases and J lost 5 bases. The CDR3 length is 14 residues. The chain's CDR3 is CASSANRGGETQYF. The sequenced part of the CDR3 DNA is TGTGCCAGCAGCGCAAACAGGGGTGGGGAGACC.

This clone was observed many times. The covered CDR3 bases are TGTGCCAGTAGTATACAGGGGACTGGGGCCAACGTC. Amino acids: CASSIQGTGANV. The whole CDR3 sequence reads CASSIQGTGANVLTF. V usage is TRBV19 and J usage is TRBJ2-6; the D gene is possibly TRBD1 (6 bases). The sequenced fragment ends 3 residues before the CDR3 boundary, so the rest is inferred from the germline J gene. The CDR3 extends over 15 amino acids. Trimming took 2 bases from V and 2 from J, leaving 7 bases between them. CDR1 and CDR2 (germline): LNHDA, SQIVND (reference sequence).

This clone was recorded at least ten times. The CDR3 extends 3 residues past the end of the read, so its final part is completed from the germline J gene. The chain has TRBV28 and TRBJ1-5, with a possible D match to TRBD1 (6 bases). V was pared by 2 bases and J by 3 bases, with 20 bases between. CDR3 size: 18 residues. Germline CDR1 MDHEN, CDR2 SYDVKM. The DNA read from the CDR3 is TGTGCCAGCAGTTTAGTCACCGCCGGAGGGACACTCAATCAGCCC. As protein: CASSLVTAGGTLNQP. Given in full, the CDR3 is CASSLVTAGGTLNQPQHF.

This clone showed up many times. Read sequence stops 3 residues before the CDR3 end, and the germline J gene provides the missing end. The rearrangement uses TRBV6-1 and TRBJ2-7; TRBD1 matches at 9 bases. CDR1 is MNHNS and CDR2 is SASEGT in the germline V gene. V was clipped by 2 bases and J by 2 bases; unmatched bases: 13. This CDR3 comprises 18 residues. CDR3 DNA (partial): TGTGCCAGCAGTGAAAACCCACCCGGGACAGGGCTTACCTACGAG. This gives the protein CASSENPPGTGLTYE. In full, the CDR3 reads CASSENPPGTGLTYEQYF.

In this sample, this clone turned up many times. The read gets to within 3 residues of the CDR3 end, and the germline J gene fills in the rest. The chain uses TRBV12-3 or TRBV12-4 and TRBJ1-2, with 8 bases lining up with TRBD1. The trim removed 4 bases at V and 4 bases at J, leaving 2 bases unmatched. The CDR3 loop spans 13 amino acids. Incomplete CDR3 DNA: TGTGCCAGCAGTTCGGACAGGGTCTATGGC. This sequence encodes CASSSDRVYG. The entire CDR3 sequence reads CASSSDRVYGYTF.